This TCR beta chain was sequenced in a study of shared clonotypes between healthy human individuals. The length of the CDR3 is 15 residues. CDR1 is SGHRS, CDR2 YFSETQ, per germline. The J segment lost 1 base and the V segment lost 5 bases, leaving 7 bases of the junction unmatched. Using immunoSEQ multiplex PCR, the repertoire was profiled, and TCRdb retains in-frame clones only, with some absent. The sample contains a few hundred thousand clones, almost 97% of which appear only once. The chain couples TRBV5-1 to TRBJ1-1, with TRBD1 matching over 8 bases. This receptor was obtained from a woman between 25 and 40 years old in good health. Sequencing was performed on naive CD4+ T cells sorted from blood. As to subset: CD45RA+ positively selected. The chain's CDR3 is CASRFPTGGNTEAFF. The CDR3 bases are TGCGCCAGCAGATTTCCTACAGGGGGGAACACTGAAGCTTTCTTT.